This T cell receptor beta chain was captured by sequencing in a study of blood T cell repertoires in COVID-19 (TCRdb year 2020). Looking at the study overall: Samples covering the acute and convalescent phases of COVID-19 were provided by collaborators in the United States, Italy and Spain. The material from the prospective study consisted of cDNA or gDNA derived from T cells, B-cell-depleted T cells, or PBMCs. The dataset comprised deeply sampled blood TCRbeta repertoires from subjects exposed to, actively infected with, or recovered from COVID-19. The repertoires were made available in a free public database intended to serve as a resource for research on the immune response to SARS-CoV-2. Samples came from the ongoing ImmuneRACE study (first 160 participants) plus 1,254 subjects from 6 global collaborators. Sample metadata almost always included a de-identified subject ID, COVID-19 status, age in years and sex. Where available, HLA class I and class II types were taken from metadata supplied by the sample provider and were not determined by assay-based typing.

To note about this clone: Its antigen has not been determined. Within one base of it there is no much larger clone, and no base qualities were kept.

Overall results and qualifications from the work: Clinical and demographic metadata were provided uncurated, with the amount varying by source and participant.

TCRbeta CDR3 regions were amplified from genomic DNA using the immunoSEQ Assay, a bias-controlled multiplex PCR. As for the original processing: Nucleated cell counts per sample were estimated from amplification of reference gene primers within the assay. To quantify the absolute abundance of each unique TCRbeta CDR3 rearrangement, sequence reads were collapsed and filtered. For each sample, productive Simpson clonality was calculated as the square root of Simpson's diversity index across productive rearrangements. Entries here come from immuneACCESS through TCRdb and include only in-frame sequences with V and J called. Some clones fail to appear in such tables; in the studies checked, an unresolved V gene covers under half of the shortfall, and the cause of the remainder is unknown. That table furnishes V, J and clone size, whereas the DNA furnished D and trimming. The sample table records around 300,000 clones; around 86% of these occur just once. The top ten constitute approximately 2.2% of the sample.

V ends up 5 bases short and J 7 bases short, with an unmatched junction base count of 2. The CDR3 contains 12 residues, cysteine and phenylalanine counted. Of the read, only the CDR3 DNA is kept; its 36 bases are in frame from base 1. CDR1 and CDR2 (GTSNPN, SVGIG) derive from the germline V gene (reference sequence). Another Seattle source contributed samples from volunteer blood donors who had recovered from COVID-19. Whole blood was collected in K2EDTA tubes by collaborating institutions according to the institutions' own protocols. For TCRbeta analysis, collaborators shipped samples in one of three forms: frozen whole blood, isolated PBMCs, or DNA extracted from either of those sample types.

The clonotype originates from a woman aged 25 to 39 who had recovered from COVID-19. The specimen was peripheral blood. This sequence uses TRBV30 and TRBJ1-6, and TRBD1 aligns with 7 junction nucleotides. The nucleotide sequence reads TGTGCCTGGCGGGACAGCAATTCACCCCTCCACTTT. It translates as CAWRDSNSPLHF.